This T cell receptor (beta chain) was identified in a study of cytomegalovirus exposure and HLA in healthy donors. Use of 60 Vbeta and 13 Jbeta primers characterized the PCR. Sequencing was performed with immunoSEQ multiplex PCR; in TCRdb, only in-frame clones are kept and a portion is missing. The sample records 170,000 or so clones, around 80% being singletons. About this clone itself: Its cognate antigen is unknown.

Study conclusions and caveats: It was fewer than 200 TCR beta chains that were listed as cytomegalovirus-associated. It has been reported that TCR beta sequences accurately predicted the HLA-A and HLA-B alleles of most subjects.

The sequenced sample consisted of PBMCs. The clonotype originates from a woman aged 45-59 years in good health and CMV-seropositive.

CDR3 region: CASSTRGQENEKLFF. In DNA form, the CDR3 reads TGTGCCAGCAGCACACGGGGACAGGAGAATGAAAAACTGTTTTTT. The genes are TRBV7-8 and TRBJ1-4, with 8 bases lining up with TRBD1. CDR3 length equals 15 residues. Losses at the gene ends were 5 bases for V and 5 bases for J; bases not matched to a gene: 7. CDR1 SGHVS and CDR2 FQNEAQ come from the germline V gene.